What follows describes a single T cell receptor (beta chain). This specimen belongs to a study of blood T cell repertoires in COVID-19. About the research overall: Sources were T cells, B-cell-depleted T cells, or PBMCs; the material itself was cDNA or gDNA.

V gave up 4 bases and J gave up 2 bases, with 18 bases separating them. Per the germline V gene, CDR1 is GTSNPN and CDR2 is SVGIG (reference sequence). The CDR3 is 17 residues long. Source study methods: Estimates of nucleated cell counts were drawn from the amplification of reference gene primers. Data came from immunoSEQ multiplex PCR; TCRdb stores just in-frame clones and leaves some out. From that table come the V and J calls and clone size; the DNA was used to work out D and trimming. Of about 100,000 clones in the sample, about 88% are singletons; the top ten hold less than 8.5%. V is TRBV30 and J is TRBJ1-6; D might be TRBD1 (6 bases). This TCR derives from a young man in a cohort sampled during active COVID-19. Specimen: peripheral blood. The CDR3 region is CAWNRGQGRTYNSPLHF. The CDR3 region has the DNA TGTGCCTGGAATCGTGGGCAGGGGAGAACCTATAATTCACCCCTCCACTTT.